The next 4 T cell receptor beta chains were all read from a single sample in a study of cytotoxic CD8 clonotypes in ibrutinib-treated CLL. Clones were read by immunoSEQ multiplex PCR, and TCRdb kept only the in-frame ones, dropping some. This repertoire shows about 140,000 clones, more than 70% found once; its top ten account for approximately 7.6%. The source was PBMCs, collected after 36 months of ibrutinib treatment. Receptors originate from a human donor with chronic lymphocytic leukemia.

This clone has just one count. The chain carries TRBV18 and TRBJ1-2; D gene ambiguous. Germline CDR1 is KGHSH and CDR2 is LQKENI. CDR3 length: 11 amino acids. Between the trimmed V and J ends, which lost 2 bases and 7 bases, there was a span of 5 bases. For the CDR3, the DNA is TGTGCCAGCTCACCAGGGCTTGGCTACACCTTC. Encoded protein: CASSPGLGYTF. The variable domain in full, with the rest retrieved from reference TRBV18 and TRBJ1-2, is NAGVMQNPRHLVRRRGQEARLRCSPMKGHSHVYWYRQLPEEGLKFMVYLQKENIIDESGMPKERFSAEFPKEGPSILRIQQVVRGDSAAYFCASSPGLGYTFGSGTRLTVV.

The CDR3 loop reads CASSSGQQNTEAFF. DNA of the CDR3: TGTGCCAGCAGCTCGGGACAGCAGAACACTGAAGCTTTCTTT. The J gene is TRBJ1-1, the V gene TRBV5-4, with 7 nucleotides matching TRBD1. The CDR3 extends over 14 amino acids. Trimming cost V 3 bases and J 1 base; bases outside gene matches: 3. CDR1 and CDR2 (germline): SGHNT, YYREEE (reference sequence).

The chain uses TRBV2 and TRBJ2-7; 9 bases fit TRBD1. Germline V gene data show CDR1 as SNHLY and CDR2 as FYNNEI. CDR3 length: 14 residues. The ends lost 5 bases at V and 0 bases at J; junction bases unmatched: 2. CDR3 DNA: TGTGCCAGCAGTCGACAGGGGGGCTCCTACGAGCAGTACTTC. The encoded protein is CASSRQGGSYEQYF. Using reference TRBV2 and TRBJ2-7 for the parts outside the CDR3, the full variable domain is EPEVTQTPSHQVTQMGQEVILRCVPISNHLYFYWYRQILGQKVEFLVSFYNNEISEKSEIFDDQFSVERPDGSNFTLKIRSTKLEDSAMYFCASSRQGGSYEQYFGPGTRLTVT.

The chain carries TRBV7-9 and TRBJ2-7, with TRBD2 matching 7 bases. The CDR3 has 14 amino acids. The V gene end was trimmed by 5 bases and the J gene end by 3 bases; junction bases not matched to a gene: 7. Germline CDR1 is SEHNR and CDR2 is FQNEAQ (reference sequence). The CDR3 is CASSPPSGNYEQYF. The CDR3 DNA follows: TGTGCCAGCAGCCCTCCTAGCGGAAACTACGAGCAGTACTTC.